These 7 T cell receptor beta chains originate from one sample sequenced in a study of beta chain features in type 1 diabetes. Of the isolated RNA, all was reverse transcribed, and so the sequenced material was expressed TCRB transcripts. TCRdb keeps only in-frame clones here, not all; method: immunoSEQ multiplex PCR. In the table there are about 290,000 clones, around 7.3% of which are singletons. The sequencing input was central memory CD4+ T cells from blood. Receptors originate from a woman between 18 and 29 years old in good health.

This clone was seen many times. The gene calls are TRBV4-2 and TRBJ2-1; D is perhaps TRBD2 (6 bases). CDR1 is LGHNA and CDR2 is YNFKEQ in the germline V gene. The CDR3 is 15 amino acids. V lost 0 bases and J 3 bases, leaving 9 bases between the germline ends. CDR3 DNA: TGTGCCAGCAGCCAAGATATGACTAGCTACAATGAGCAGTTCTTC. Its protein is CASSQDMTSYNEQFF.

This clone was observed a few times. This chain joins TRBV2 and TRBJ1-1, with 7 bases that match TRBD1. CDR1 SNHLY and CDR2 FYNNEI come from the germline V gene. This CDR3 contains 13 residues. With 10 bases clipped from V and 4 bases from J, the junction kept 9 bases outside the gene matches. CDR3 in amino acids: CATTNDRATEAFF. CDR3 DNA: TGTGCCACCACTAACGACAGGGCCACTGAAGCTTTCTTT.

This clone showed up just a few times. The chain couples TRBV30 to TRBJ2-7; D not resolved. V was cut by 1 base and J by 3 bases, with 4 bases left in between. The CDR3 loop spans 11 amino acids. Germline loops: CDR1 GTSNPN, CDR2 SVGIG (reference sequence). The CDR3 nucleotides are TGTGCCTGGAGTGGGGACTACGAGCAGTACTTC. This gives the protein CAWSGDYEQYF.

The chain has TRBV29-1 and TRBJ2-2; no reliable D call. V dropped 7 bases and J dropped 4 bases, with 16 bases sitting between them. The germline V gene has CDR1 SQVTM and CDR2 ANQGSEA. The length of the CDR3 is 14 residues. DNA of the CDR3: TGCAGCGCTGCTAGACCGGCTGCCACCGGGGAGCTGTTTTTT. Residues: CSAARPAATGELFF.

This clone has just a few counts. The gene calls are TRBV2 and TRBJ2-1, with TRBD1 as a possible D gene (5 bases). This CDR3 is built from 13 residues. The germline gives CDR1 SNHLY, CDR2 FYNNEI. The germline V and J ends were trimmed by 7 bases and 4 bases, with 11 bases remaining between them. The CDR3 DNA follows: TGTGCCAGCAACAGCCAGGGTTACAATGAGCAGTTCTTC. Translating gives CASNSQGYNEQFF.

Many counts were recorded for this clone. The J gene is TRBJ1-5, the V gene TRBV5-4; D is uncertain. V gave up 2 bases and J gave up 2 bases, with 2 bases separating them. Germline V gives CDR1 SGHNT, CDR2 YYREEE (reference sequence). CDR3 length: 12 residues. CDR3 amino acids: CASSFGNQPQHF. The CDR3 DNA is TGTGCCAGCAGCTTCGGCAATCAGCCCCAGCATTTT. The variable domain in full, completed from reference TRBV5-4 and TRBJ1-5, reads ETGVTQSPTHLIKTRGQQVTLRCSSQSGHNTVSWYQQALGQGPQFIFQYYREEENGRGNFPPRFSGLQFPNYSSELNVNALELDDSALYLCASSFGNQPQHFGDGTRLSIL.

This chain joins TRBV6-6 and TRBJ2-7; D is undetermined. Trimming cost V 0 bases and J 5 bases, with 11 bases left between them. The germline V gene has CDR1 MNHNY and CDR2 SVGAGI (reference sequence). The CDR3 contains 14 residues. The CDR3 spells CASSYSGNQHEQYV. The CDR3 bases are TGTGCCAGCAGTTACTCGGGGAATCAACACGAGCAGTACGTC.